This record looks at one T cell receptor (beta chain) sequence and its context. Its antigen is unidentified. Primers included in the PCR were 60 Vbeta and 13 Jbeta primers. In the authors' methods: Later reanalysis found around 84 million unique TCR beta chains, around 10 million of them shared. Repertoires were generated with immunoSEQ multiplex PCR, while TCRdb's copy carries only in-frame clones and drops some. D and trimming come from the DNA, and the V and J calls and clone size come from that table. The data show approximately 210,000 clones, about three quarters seen once. The sample comes from a study of cytomegalovirus exposure and HLA in healthy donors. Findings and caveats of the study: In a later analysis, a missense DCLRE1C variant was linked to TCR beta V- and J-gene trimming. In a later analysis, several top co-occurrence clusters appeared linked to parvovirus B19, influenza, CMV and Epstein-Barr virus. A later analysis showed TCR association rates differing by HLA locus, peaking at DRB1 and lowest at HLA-C.

Source material: PBMCs. The TCR sequence derives from a woman in her 40s in good health and CMV-seronegative.

The CDR3 nucleotides are TGCGCCAGCAGCTTGTCGGGCGACAGCACCACAGATACGCAGTATTTT. Encoded protein: CASSLSGDSTTDTQYF. The rearrangement uses TRBV5-1 and TRBJ2-3, with a weak D call TRBD1 (5 bases). This CDR3 has 16 residues. Germline CDR1 reads SGHRS; CDR2 reads YFSETQ. The ends were cut back, 1 base at V and 2 bases at J, with 14 bases in the middle.